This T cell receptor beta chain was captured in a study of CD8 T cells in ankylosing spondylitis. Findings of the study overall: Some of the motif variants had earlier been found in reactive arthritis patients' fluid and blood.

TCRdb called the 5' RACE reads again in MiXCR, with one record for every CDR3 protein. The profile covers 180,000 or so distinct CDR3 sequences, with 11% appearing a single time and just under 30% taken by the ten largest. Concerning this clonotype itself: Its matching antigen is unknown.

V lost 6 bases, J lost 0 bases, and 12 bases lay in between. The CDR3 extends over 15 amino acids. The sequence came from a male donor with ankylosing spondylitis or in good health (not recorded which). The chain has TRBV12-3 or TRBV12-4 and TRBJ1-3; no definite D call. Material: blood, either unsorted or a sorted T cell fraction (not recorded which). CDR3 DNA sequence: TGTGCCAGCAGCCCCGAGGGTATCTCTGGAAACACCATATATTTT. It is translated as CASSPEGISGNTIYF.